Reported below is one T cell receptor (beta chain). Its antigen is unknown. TCRdb ran MiXCR on the RT-PCR reads and lists one entry per CDR3 protein. The sample contains over 400,000 distinct CDR3 sequences, roughly 13% of which appear only once. This record comes from a study of response to subunit inactivated influenza vaccine. Whole-study findings and limits: T cells newly recruited by each seasonal influenza vaccination are few, the authors suggested.

The clonotype originates from a man aged 50-60 years who received an inactivated influenza vaccine. The input for sequencing was PBMCs from blood, taken 45 days after vaccination.

The DNA of the CDR3 is TGTGCCAGCAGCCAAGATAGCAGGGCGATTATGCGCGAGCAGTACTTC. Amino acids: CASSQDSRAIMREQYF. The J gene is TRBJ2-7, the V gene TRBV3-1; a possible D gene is TRBD1 (5 bases). Per the germline V gene, CDR1 is LGHDT and CDR2 is YNNKEL (reference sequence). This CDR3 contains 16 residues. The germline V and J ends were trimmed by 0 bases and 6 bases, with 18 bases remaining between them.